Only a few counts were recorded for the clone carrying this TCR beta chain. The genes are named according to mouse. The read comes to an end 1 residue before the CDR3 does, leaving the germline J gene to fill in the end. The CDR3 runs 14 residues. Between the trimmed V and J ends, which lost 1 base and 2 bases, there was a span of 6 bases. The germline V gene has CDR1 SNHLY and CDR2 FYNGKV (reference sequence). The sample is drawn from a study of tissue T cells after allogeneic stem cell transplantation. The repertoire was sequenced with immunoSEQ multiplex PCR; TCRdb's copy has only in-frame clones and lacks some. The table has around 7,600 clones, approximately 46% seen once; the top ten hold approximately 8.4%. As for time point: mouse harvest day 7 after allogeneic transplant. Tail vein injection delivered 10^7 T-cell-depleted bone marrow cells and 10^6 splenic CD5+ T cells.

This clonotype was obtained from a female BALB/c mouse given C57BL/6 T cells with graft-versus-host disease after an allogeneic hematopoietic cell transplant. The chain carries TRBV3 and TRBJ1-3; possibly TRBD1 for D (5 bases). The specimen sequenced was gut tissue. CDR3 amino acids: CASSLEGAGNTLYF. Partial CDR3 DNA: TGTGCCAGCAGCTTAGAAGGGGCTGGAAATACGCTCTAT.